These T cell receptor beta chains were read from a single sample in a study of blood T cell repertoires in COVID-19. The data were produced by immunoSEQ multiplex PCR, yet TCRdb's version contains in-frame clones alone and is incomplete. The data contain around 150,000 clones, approximately 87% of them seen just once; the ten biggest clones take up about 6.3%. Sequenced sample: PBMCs or T cells enriched from blood (not recorded which). The source of these receptors is a woman in her fifties or sixties who had recovered from COVID-19. CDR3s include the opening cysteine and the closing phenylalanine or tryptophan. Fields, in order: CDR3 protein, CDR3 DNA, D gene, J gene, clone size, V gene. The D gene is left open where the match is weak. A clone size is listed for some rows: how often the clone was seen (once, few, many), or a class if it is expanded.

CDR3aa: CASSFSGGAGETQYF
CDR3nt: TGTGCCAGCAGCTTTAGCGGGGGGGCCGGGGAGACCCAGTACTTC
d_gene: TRBD2
j_gene: TRBJ2-5
abundance: .
v_gene: TRBV7-2

CDR3aa: CASSQRTANTEAFF
CDR3nt: TGCGCCAGCAGCCAACGGACAGCGAACACTGAAGCTTTCTTT
d_gene: .
j_gene: TRBJ1-1
abundance: .
v_gene: TRBV4-3

CDR3aa: CASSTGGLRETQYF
CDR3nt: TGTGCCAGCAGCACCGGAGGACTAAGGGAGACCCAGTACTTC
d_gene: .
j_gene: TRBJ2-5
abundance: .
v_gene: TRBV6-5

CDR3aa: CASSRQGGYEQYF
CDR3nt: TGTGCCAGTAGCCGACAGGGTGGGTACGAGCAGTACTTC
d_gene: TRBD1
j_gene: TRBJ2-7
abundance: .
v_gene: TRBV19

CDR3aa: CASSSYGGQGQPQHF
CDR3nt: TGTGCCAGCAGCTCCTACGGGGGGCAAGGGCAGCCCCAGCATTTT
d_gene: .
j_gene: TRBJ1-5
abundance: .
v_gene: TRBV5-8

CDR3aa: CASSEEGARTQYF
CDR3nt: TGTGCCAGCAGTGAGGAGGGGGCGAGGACCCAGTACTTC
d_gene: .
j_gene: TRBJ2-5
abundance: .
v_gene: TRBV25-1

CDR3aa: CASSRERSNQPQHF
CDR3nt: TGTGCCAGCAGCAGGGAGAGGAGCAATCAGCCCCAGCATTTT
d_gene: .
j_gene: TRBJ1-5
abundance: .
v_gene: TRBV6-2/TRBV6-3

CDR3aa: CASALFGGRDEKLFF
CDR3nt: TGTGCTAGCGCCCTTTTCGGGGGACGGGATGAAAAACTGTTTTTT
d_gene: .
j_gene: TRBJ1-4
abundance: .
v_gene: TRBV12-5

CDR3aa: CASRPSGQGLGGELFF
CDR3nt: TGTGCCAGTAGACCATCGGGCCAGGGGCTGGGCGGGGAGCTGTTTTTT
d_gene: .
j_gene: TRBJ2-2
abundance: once
v_gene: TRBV19

CDR3aa: CASNPSGVSYEQYF
CDR3nt: TGTGCCAGCAACCCTAGCGGGGTGTCCTACGAGCAGTACTTC
d_gene: TRBD2
j_gene: TRBJ2-7
abundance: .
v_gene: TRBV6-2/TRBV6-3

CDR3aa: CASSPPGLAGGPSRELFF
CDR3nt: TGTGCCAGCTCACCACCCGGACTAGCGGGGGGGCCATCCAGGGAGCTGTTTTTT
d_gene: TRBD2
j_gene: TRBJ2-2
abundance: .
v_gene: TRBV18

CDR3aa: CASTRGGDNSPLHF
CDR3nt: TGCGCCAGCACCCGGGGGGGGGATAATTCACCCCTCCACTTT
d_gene: .
j_gene: TRBJ1-6
abundance: .
v_gene: TRBV5-1

CDR3aa: CASSHLYRGEQFF
CDR3nt: TGTGCCAGCAGCCATCTCTATCGGGGTGAGCAGTTCTTC
d_gene: .
j_gene: TRBJ2-1
abundance: .
v_gene: TRBV3-1/TRBV3-2

CDR3aa: CAWTAERTVTRDYTF
CDR3nt: TGTGCCTGGACTGCCGAACGGACAGTAACTAGGGACTACACCTTC
d_gene: .
j_gene: TRBJ1-2
abundance: .
v_gene: TRBV30

CDR3aa: CASSQDGAGGGDTQYF
CDR3nt: TGTGCCAGCAGCCAAGATGGTGCGGGGGGCGGAGATACGCAGTATTTT
d_gene: TRBD2
j_gene: TRBJ2-3
abundance: .
v_gene: TRBV4-2

CDR3aa: CASSSNHRRVKADTQYF
CDR3nt: TGTGCCAGCAGCTCAAACCACCGACGGGTTAAAGCAGATACGCAGTATTTT
d_gene: .
j_gene: TRBJ2-3
abundance: .
v_gene: TRBV13

CDR3aa: CASSRAAYGYTF
CDR3nt: TGTGCCAGCAGCAGGGCAGCCTATGGCTACACCTTC
d_gene: .
j_gene: TRBJ1-2
abundance: .
v_gene: TRBV6-5

CDR3aa: CASSGRVYEQFF
CDR3nt: TGTGCCAGCAGCGGGAGGGTCTATGAGCAGTTCTTC
d_gene: TRBD2
j_gene: TRBJ2-1
abundance: .
v_gene: TRBV7-2

CDR3aa: CASSHWGDSRSYEQYF
CDR3nt: TGTGCCAGCAGCCATTGGGGGGACTCCCGCTCCTACGAGCAGTACTTC
d_gene: .
j_gene: TRBJ2-7
abundance: .
v_gene: TRBV3-1/TRBV3-2

CDR3aa: CASSFALNEQGLGGYTF
CDR3nt: TGTGCCAGCAGCTTCGCCCTAAACGAACAGGGGCTTGGCGGCTACACCTTC
d_gene: TRBD1
j_gene: TRBJ1-2
abundance: .
v_gene: TRBV5-4

CDR3aa: CASSPPLGGAGANVLTF
CDR3nt: TGTGCCAGCAGCCCTCCTCTGGGCGGGGCCGGGGCCAACGTCCTGACTTTC
d_gene: .
j_gene: TRBJ2-6
abundance: .
v_gene: TRBV9

CDR3aa: CASSPEGRGGTYNEQFF
CDR3nt: TGTGCCAGCAGCCCGGAGGGGCGGGGGGGCACCTACAATGAGCAGTTCTTC
d_gene: TRBD2
j_gene: TRBJ2-1
abundance: .
v_gene: TRBV3-1/TRBV3-2

CDR3aa: CASSLSGGATDTQYF
CDR3nt: TGTGCCAGCAGCTTAAGCGGGGGGGCGACAGATACGCAGTATTTT
d_gene: TRBD2
j_gene: TRBJ2-3
abundance: .
v_gene: TRBV11-2

CDR3aa: CASSLDIAGGPNEQFF
CDR3nt: TGTGCCAGCAGCTTGGACATCGCGGGGGGGCCCAATGAGCAGTTCTTC
d_gene: TRBD2
j_gene: TRBJ2-1
abundance: .
v_gene: TRBV5-5

CDR3aa: CASSLGLAGRDFGGYEQYF
CDR3nt: TGTGCCAGCAGCCTGGGACTAGCGGGGCGGGATTTCGGAGGCTACGAGCAGTACTTC
d_gene: TRBD2
j_gene: TRBJ2-7
abundance: .
v_gene: TRBV4-2

CDR3aa: CASSPGLAGYNEQFF
CDR3nt: TGCGCCAGCAGCCCCGGACTAGCAGGTTACAATGAGCAGTTCTTC
d_gene: TRBD2
j_gene: TRBJ2-1
abundance: .
v_gene: TRBV5-1

CDR3aa: CASSGTRQETQYF
CDR3nt: TGTGCCAGCAGCGGGACTAGGCAAGAGACCCAGTACTTC
d_gene: TRBD2
j_gene: TRBJ2-5
abundance: .
v_gene: TRBV9

CDR3aa: CASSPRQGRTGELFF
CDR3nt: TGTGCCAGCAGCCCCCGACAGGGGAGGACCGGGGAGCTGTTTTTT
d_gene: TRBD1
j_gene: TRBJ2-2
abundance: .
v_gene: TRBV7-2

CDR3aa: CASSQGGITEAFF
CDR3nt: TGTGCCAGCAGCCAAGGAGGGATCACTGAAGCTTTCTTT
d_gene: .
j_gene: TRBJ1-1
abundance: .
v_gene: TRBV3-1/TRBV3-2

CDR3aa: CSAGQGGGELFF
CDR3nt: TGCAGCGCGGGACAGGGTGGCGGGGAGCTGTTTTTT
d_gene: TRBD1
j_gene: TRBJ2-2
abundance: .
v_gene: TRBV29-1